This TCR beta chain was recovered during a study of CD8 T cells in Susac syndrome. From blood CD8+ and CD4+ T cells, the TCR beta chain was sequenced. V was clipped by 3 bases and J by 1 base, with 32 bases between them. Germline V gene lookup returns CDR1 ENHRY and CDR2 SYGVKD. The CDR3 totals 22 residues. With random hexamers, reverse transcription was performed on about 0.5 to 1 ug of RNA. TCRdb re-analysed the immunoSEQ multiplex PCR reads in MiXCR, keeping a single row per CDR3 protein. The table has 330,000 or so distinct CDR3 sequences, around nine tenths seen once. This TCR was sampled from a human donor with multiple sclerosis. The chain carries TRBV10-3 and TRBJ2-3; D possibly corresponds to TRBD1 (6 bases). Sample: CD8+ T cells from PBMCs. DNA for the CDR3: TGTGCCATCAGTGAACCCCCCCCGGGACATTTCCCGGTCGACGTCGGCACAGATACGCAGTATTTT. This sequence encodes CAISEPPPGHFPVDVGTDTQYF.